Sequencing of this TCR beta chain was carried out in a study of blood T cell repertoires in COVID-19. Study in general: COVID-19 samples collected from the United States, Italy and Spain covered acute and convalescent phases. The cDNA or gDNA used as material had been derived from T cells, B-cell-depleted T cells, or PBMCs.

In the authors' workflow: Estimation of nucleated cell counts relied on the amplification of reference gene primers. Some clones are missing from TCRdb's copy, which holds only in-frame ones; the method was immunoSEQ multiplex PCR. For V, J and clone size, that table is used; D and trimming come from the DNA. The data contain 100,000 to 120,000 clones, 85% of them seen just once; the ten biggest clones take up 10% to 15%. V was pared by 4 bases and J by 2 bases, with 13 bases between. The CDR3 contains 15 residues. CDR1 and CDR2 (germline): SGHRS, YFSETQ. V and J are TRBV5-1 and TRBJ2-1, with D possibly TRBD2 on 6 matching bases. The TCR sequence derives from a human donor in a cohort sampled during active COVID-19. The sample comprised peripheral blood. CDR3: CASSPLSGAYNEQFF. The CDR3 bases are TGCGCCAGCAGCCCCCTGTCGGGGGCCTACAATGAGCAGTTCTTC.